One and the same sample provided the 15 T cell receptor beta chains below, sequenced in a study of blood T cell repertoires in COVID-19. TCRdb keeps only in-frame clones here, not all; method: immunoSEQ multiplex PCR. The sample carries some 98,000 clones, 70% to 85% recorded once. The sequencing sample was made of peripheral blood. The receptors originated from a man aged 65-85 years with acute or convalescent COVID-19.

The chain uses TRBV27 and TRBJ1-2; maybe TRBD1 (6 bases). CDR1 is MNHEY and CDR2 is SMNVEV in the germline V gene (reference sequence). The V end lost 7 bases, the J end lost 4 bases, and 19 bases lay between the germline ends. The CDR3 consists of 15 residues. This chain's CDR3 is CASTPSGGAIYGYTF. The CDR3 DNA is TGTGCCAGCACCCCATCGGGGGGCGCAATCTATGGCTACACCTTC.

The chain combines TRBV24-1 with TRBJ2-1, with 7 positions matching TRBD1. Per germline, CDR1 KGHDR and CDR2 SFDVKD. V lost 2 bases to trimming and J lost 9 bases; unmatched junction nucleotides: 6. CDR3 size: 14 residues. The CDR3: CATSDWRQGSEQFF. As DNA, the CDR3 is TGTGCCACCAGTGATTGGCGACAGGGCAGTGAGCAGTTCTTC.

The chain couples TRBV28 to TRBJ1-1; D gene ambiguous. The CDR3 loop spans 13 amino acids. Trimming shortened V by 5 bases and J by 0 bases, and 7 bases separated the two germline ends. CDR1 MDHEN and CDR2 SYDVKM come from the germline V gene. CDR3 nucleotide sequence: TGTGCCAGCAGTCGCTCTATGAACACTGAAGCTTTCTTT. Protein sequence: CASSRSMNTEAFF.

This clone was detected only once. This chain uses TRBV28 with TRBJ1-4, with 9 bases that match TRBD1. V lost 7 bases to trimming and J lost 11 bases; unmatched junction nucleotides: 11. Germline V lookup: CDR1 MDHEN, CDR2 SYDVKM. CDR3 length: 14 residues. The chain's CDR3 is CASTPAQGAAKLFF. Written as DNA, the CDR3 is TGTGCCAGCACCCCCGCACAGGGGGCCGCGAAACTGTTTTTT.

This chain links TRBV7-9 with TRBJ2-1, with D possibly being TRBD2 (6 bases). V was trimmed by 10 bases and J by 3 bases, leaving 16 bases between them. The CDR3 has 14 residues. CDR1 and CDR2 from the germline V gene are SEHNR and FQNEAQ (reference sequence). This chain's CDR3 is CAIGGGRNYNEQFF. The CDR3 nucleotides are TGTGCCATCGGTGGGGGGAGAAACTACAATGAGCAGTTCTTC.

The rearrangement links TRBV7-3 to TRBJ1-2; the match to TRBD1 covers 7 bases. CDR3 length equals 15 residues. Germline CDR1 SGHTA, CDR2 FQGTGA. Trimming removed 1 base from V and 4 bases from J; junction bases left unmatched: 6. CDR3 coding DNA: TGTGCCAGCAGCTTAAGAGGGGGACAGACCTATGGCTACACCTTC. It codes for CASSLRGGQTYGYTF.

In its sample, this clone was seen a few times. The CDR3 here is CASSQTDYNEQFF. The CDR3, as DNA: TGTGCCAGCAGTCAAACAGACTACAATGAGCAGTTCTTC. V usage is TRBV11-1 and J usage is TRBJ2-1; D gene uncertain. Germline V lookup: CDR1 SGHAT, CDR2 FQDESV (reference sequence). V lost 6 bases and J lost 3, with 9 bases in between. The CDR3 has 13 amino acids.

The chain combines TRBV4-2 with TRBJ1-3; D is perhaps TRBD1 (6 bases). The ends were cut back, 1 base at V and 3 bases at J, with 13 bases in the middle. Germline loops: CDR1 LGHNA, CDR2 YNFKEQ. The CDR3 sequence is 16 residues long. In DNA, the CDR3 is TGTGCCAGCAGCCAAGGGGAGGGACAACTTGGAAACACCATATATTTT. This sequence encodes CASSQGEGQLGNTIYF.

The rearrangement joins TRBV7-9 to TRBJ2-7; TRBD1 aligns across 9 bases. The CDR3 length is 14 residues. Germline assignment: CDR1 SEHNR and CDR2 FQNEAQ (reference sequence). With V trimmed by 5 bases and J by 3 bases, 5 bases remained unmatched. Written as DNA, the CDR3 is TGTGCCAGCAGCCGGGACAGGGAAGGCTACGAGCAGTACTTC. Translated, it gives CASSRDREGYEQYF.

This clone was seen a handful of times. CDR3 in DNA: TGCGCCAGCAGCCCAGAATGGACAGCTCCGCACTATGGCTACACCTTC. Amino acids: CASSPEWTAPHYGYTF. This chain uses TRBV4-3 with TRBJ1-2; possible D gene TRBD1, 6 bases. Germline CDR1 LGHNA, CDR2 YSLEER. This CDR3 is 16 amino acids long. V lost 4 bases and J lost 3, with 18 bases in between.

The V and J genes are TRBV18 and TRBJ2-5, with TRBD2 matching over 9 bases. Germline V gene lookup returns CDR1 KGHSH and CDR2 LQKENI. The CDR3 extends over 17 amino acids. The V segment lost 3 bases and the J segment 6 bases; nucleotides outside the gene matches: 14. The CDR3 region has the DNA TGTGCCAGCTCACCCCCAGGCCGAGCGGGAGGCCTGAAGACCCAGTACTTC. Translating gives CASSPPGRAGGLKTQYF.

The gene calls are TRBV29-1 and TRBJ2-7, with TRBD2 matching 7 bases. The CDR3 length is 14 residues. V dropped 4 bases and J dropped 0; count of bases not matched to a gene: 6. Germline lookup yields CDR1 SQVTM and CDR2 ANQGSEA. The CDR3 is CSVVRGGPSYEQYF. The CDR3 DNA follows: TGCAGCGTTGTAAGGGGAGGGCCCTCCTACGAGCAGTACTTC.

The count of this clone is one. This chain links TRBV19 with TRBJ1-4; D ambiguous. The CDR3 consists of 15 residues. The V gene lost 5 bases and the J gene lost 10 bases, with 20 bases spanning the gap. Germline-derived CDR1 and CDR2 are LNHDA and SQIVND (reference sequence). As DNA, the CDR3 is TGTGCCAGTAGTCGAACGAGGAATCTAAAAACAAAACTGTTTTTT. It is translated as CASSRTRNLKTKLFF.

The rearrangement links TRBV12-3 or TRBV12-4 to TRBJ2-7; D is uncertain. The V end lost 5 bases, the J end lost 6 bases, and 14 bases lay between the germline ends. The length of the CDR3 is 13 residues. The CDR3 nucleotides are TGTGCCAGCAGTCACGTACACAGTCCCGAGCAGTACTTC. Translation gives CASSHVHSPEQYF.

The genes are TRBV11-3 and TRBJ2-2, with 9 bases matching TRBD1. The V segment lost 5 bases and the J segment 2 bases; nucleotides outside the gene matches: 3. Per germline, CDR1 SGHNT and CDR2 YENEEA. The CDR3 spans 15 residues. CDR3 loop: CASSPDRGNTGELFF. The CDR3 coding sequence is TGTGCCAGCAGCCCGGACAGGGGAAACACCGGGGAGCTGTTTTTT.